Listed below are T cell receptor beta chains from one sample, sequenced in a study of T cells in Graves' hyperthyroidism and ophthalmopathy. TCRdb re-analysed the multiplex PCR reads in MiXCR, keeping a single row per CDR3 protein. Among a few hundred thousand distinct CDR3 sequences listed, 12% to 15% were seen once. Sequences were obtained from blood. All receptors derive from a woman aged 50 to 60 with Graves' hyperthyroidism that later progressed to Graves' ophthalmopathy. The CDR3 runs from the conserved cysteine through the conserved F or W. Fields, in order: V gene, J gene, clone size, D gene, CDR3 DNA, CDR3 protein. The D gene is left open where the match is weak. Size values are once, few and many counts, or a class for expanded clones, and some rows have none.

V: TRBV6-1
J: TRBJ2-7
size: many
D: TRBD1
DNA: TGTGCCAGCAGGGGACGGGACAGGGATGGGCTCTACGAGCAGTACTTC
CDR3: CASRGRDRDGLYEQYF

V: TRBV3-1
J: TRBJ2-2
size: many
D: NA
DNA: TGTGCCAGCAGCCAAGGGGCAGCAAGCGGGGAGCTGTTTTTT
CDR3: CASSQGAASGELFF

V: TRBV6-1
J: TRBJ2-2
size: few
D: TRBD2
DNA: TGTGCCAGCAGTCAATCTAGCGGGAGGGTCGGGGAGCTGTTTTTT
CDR3: CASSQSSGRVGELFF

V: TRBV12-5
J: TRBJ2-1
size: many
D: NA
DNA: TGTGCTAGTGGTTTGGAAGGCCTCCACAATGAGCAGTTCTTC
CDR3: CASGLEGLHNEQFF

V: TRBV12-3/TRBV12-4
J: TRBJ2-2
size: many
D: TRBD2
DNA: TGTGCCAGCAGCCTGGGAGCGGGAACCGGGGAGCTGTTTTTT
CDR3: CASSLGAGTGELFF

V: TRBV6-1
J: TRBJ2-7
size: few
D: NA
DNA: TGTGCCAGCAGTTCCCTCCGGGGCGAGCAGTACTTC
CDR3: CASSSLRGEQYF

V: TRBV5-4
J: TRBJ2-2
size: NA
D: TRBD2
DNA: TGTGCCAGCAGCTTGGGACTAGCGGGAGGATACACCGGGGAGCTGTTTTTT
CDR3: CASSLGLAGGYTGELFF

V: TRBV27
J: TRBJ2-7
size: NA
D: TRBD2
DNA: TGTGCCAGCAGTTTTTCGCCAGCGGGAGGTGCAGGGGAGCAGTACTTC
CDR3: CASSFSPAGGAGEQYF

V: TRBV7-8
J: TRBJ1-1
size: many
D: NA
DNA: TGTGCCAGCAGCTTAGAAACAGGTACTGAAGCTTTCTTT
CDR3: CASSLETGTEAFF

V: TRBV12-3/TRBV12-4
J: TRBJ1-1
size: many
D: NA
DNA: TGTGCCAGCAGCCAAAGCCCAGGGAAAGCTTTCTTT
CDR3: CASSQSPGKAFF

V: TRBV9
J: TRBJ2-5
size: NA
D: NA
DNA: TGTGCCAGCAGCTCCGAGGGGACCCAAGAGACCCAGTACTTC
CDR3: CASSSEGTQETQYF

V: TRBV7-9
J: TRBJ2-7
size: many
D: NA
DNA: TGTGCCAGCAGCCGCCTTACTGGCTACGAGCAGTACTTC
CDR3: CASSRLTGYEQYF

V: TRBV5-1
J: TRBJ2-1
size: many
D: TRBD2
DNA: TGCGCCAGCAGCTTTCCCTCACGGACTAGCGGAAACTACAATGAGCAGTTCTTC
CDR3: CASSFPSRTSGNYNEQFF

V: TRBV29-1
J: TRBJ2-1
size: many
D: NA
DNA: TGCAGCGTTGGACGCGGGGGACAGCCTTCCTACAATGAGCAGTTCTTC
CDR3: CSVGRGGQPSYNEQFF

V: TRBV20-1
J: TRBJ1-2
size: many
D: TRBD1
DNA: TGCAGTGCTAGGGACGGACAGGGTCTAATTGGCTACACCTTC
CDR3: CSARDGQGLIGYTF

V: TRBV7-9
J: TRBJ1-1
size: many
D: NA
DNA: TGTGCCAGCAGCTTAGGTTGGCAGAAGAACACTGAAGCTTTCTTT
CDR3: CASSLGWQKNTEAFF

V: TRBV20-1
J: TRBJ2-3
size: many
D: NA
DNA: TGCAGTGCTTGTGACCCTCAAGGGGGAGATACGCAGTATTTT
CDR3: CSACDPQGGDTQYF

V: TRBV6-1
J: TRBJ1-1
size: many
D: NA
DNA: TGTGCCAGCAGTAAACACAGGGAAAACACTGAAGCTTTCTTT
CDR3: CASSKHRENTEAFF

V: TRBV7-9
J: TRBJ1-4
size: NA
D: NA
DNA: TGTGCCAGCAGCTTATGGTCAGGGGAGGAGGAAAAACTGTTTTTT
CDR3: CASSLWSGEEEKLFF

V: TRBV29-1
J: TRBJ2-7
size: many
D: TRBD1
DNA: TGCAGCGCGACAGGGCCCACGGACGAGCAGTACTTC
CDR3: CSATGPTDEQYF

V: TRBV5-6
J: TRBJ2-7
size: many
D: NA
DNA: TGTGCCAGCAGCTATCGGGACGGTCCCTACGAGCAGTACTTC
CDR3: CASSYRDGPYEQYF

V: TRBV7-6
J: TRBJ2-7
size: NA
D: TRBD2
DNA: TGTGCCAGCAGCTTAAGATCTAGCGGTAACTACGAGCAGTACTTC
CDR3: CASSLRSSGNYEQYF

V: TRBV3-1
J: TRBJ2-1
size: many
D: NA
DNA: TGTGCCAGCAGCCAATTGGGGGAGCGGCAGTTCTTC
CDR3: CASSQLGERQFF

V: TRBV5-6
J: TRBJ2-1
size: few
D: TRBD2
DNA: TGTGCCAGCAGCTTGAGGGCGGGAGGTGGGTACAATGAGCAGTTCTTC
CDR3: CASSLRAGGGYNEQFF

V: TRBV3-1
J: TRBJ2-1
size: many
D: TRBD2
DNA: TGTGCCAGCAACCTCGGCGGGAGGGATGAGCAGTTCTTC
CDR3: CASNLGGRDEQFF

V: TRBV6-5
J: TRBJ2-1
size: few
D: TRBD2
DNA: TGTGCCAGCAGTTTATGGCAGGGACTAGGAAATGAGCAGTTCTTC
CDR3: CASSLWQGLGNEQFF

V: TRBV11-2
J: TRBJ2-7
size: NA
D: NA
DNA: TGTGCCAGCAGCTTAACGGACACCTCCTACGAGCAGTACTTC
CDR3: CASSLTDTSYEQYF

V: TRBV28
J: TRBJ2-7
size: many
D: TRBD2
DNA: TGTGCCAGCAGGAAGACTAGCGGGAGTGTTTACGAGCAGTACTTC
CDR3: CASRKTSGSVYEQYF

V: TRBV6-1
J: TRBJ2-5
size: many
D: NA
DNA: TGTGCCAGCAGTGACCGGGACCTAAGGACCCAGTACTTC
CDR3: CASSDRDLRTQYF